This is a list of T cell receptor beta chains from one sample in a study of T cell responses to AZD1222 COVID-19 vaccine. Produced via immunoSEQ multiplex PCR; TCRdb's table is partial and in-frame only. The table includes about 130,000 clones, 85% to 95% detected once. The sample here was peripheral blood, taken 28 days after the second AZD1222 dose. These receptors all stem from an adult who received the AZD1222 COVID-19 vaccine. Each CDR3 is given with its conserved first and last residue. The D gene is left open where the match is weak. The size of a clone is reported for some rows only, either as once, few or many, or as a class for expanded clones.

TRBV2	.	TRBJ2-3	.	CASRGGALRWADTQYF	TGTGCCAGCAGAGGTGGGGCCTTGAGGTGGGCAGATACGCAGTATTTT
TRBV12-3/TRBV12-4	.	TRBJ2-1	.	CASTLGSDEQFF	TGTGCCAGCACCCTGGGCTCGGATGAGCAGTTCTTC
TRBV6-5	.	TRBJ1-5	.	CASSYSRLGLEPQHF	TGTGCCAGCAGTTACTCGAGGTTGGGACTCGAGCCCCAGCATTTT
TRBV7-3	.	TRBJ1-1	.	CASSPQRDTEAFF	TGTGCCAGCAGTCCCCAGAGGGATACTGAAGCTTTCTTT
TRBV3-1/TRBV3-2	.	TRBJ2-1	.	CASSLYSSGGAYNEQFF	TGTGCCAGCAGCCTTTATAGCTCGGGGGGCGCCTACAATGAGCAGTTCTTC
TRBV5-6	.	TRBJ1-3	TRBD1	CASSWGTGVPGNTIYF	TGTGCCAGCAGCTGGGGGACAGGGGTTCCTGGAAACACCATATATTTT
TRBV11-2	.	TRBJ1-1	.	CASSEQAFRAFF	TGTGCCAGCAGTGAGCAGGCATTTCGAGCTTTCTTT
TRBV19	.	TRBJ2-7	TRBD1	CVSGPGQGTYEQYF	TGTGTAAGCGGACCGGGACAGGGGACCTACGAGCAGTACTTC
TRBV7-3	.	TRBJ1-1	.	CASSEMGAQTNTEAFF	TGTGCCAGCAGCGAAATGGGGGCGCAGACGAACACTGAAGCTTTCTTT
TRBV6-2/TRBV6-3	.	TRBJ2-6	TRBD2	CASSTTSGGAGANVLTF	TGTGCCAGCAGTACGACTAGCGGGGGGGCTGGGGCCAACGTCCTGACTTTC
TRBV28	.	TRBJ2-1	.	CASDSAGTISYNEQFF	TGTGCCAGCGATTCGGCGGGGACGATTTCCTACAATGAGCAGTTCTTC
TRBV9	.	TRBJ2-1	.	CASSVGVLDPDEQFF	TGTGCCAGCAGCGTAGGGGTACTAGATCCCGATGAGCAGTTCTTC
TRBV9	.	TRBJ2-4	TRBD1	CASSKTTGGADIQYF	TGTGCCAGCAGCAAGACCACAGGGGGCGCGGACATTCAGTACTTC
TRBV6-6	.	TRBJ1-2	.	CASSYSVPYGYTF	TGTGCCAGCAGTTACTCGGTTCCTTATGGCTACACCTTC
TRBV7-2	.	TRBJ1-6	.	CASNLGVRGSPLHF	TGTGCCAGCAACTTAGGGGTTCGGGGTTCACCCCTCCACTTT
TRBV7-3	.	TRBJ1-2	.	CASSLTPTRNYGYTF	TGTGCCAGCAGCTTAACTCCCACACGAAACTATGGCTACACCTTC
TRBV6-2/TRBV6-3	.	TRBJ1-5	.	CASSYFYQPQHF	TGTGCCAGCAGTTATTTCTACCAGCCCCAGCATTTT
TRBV19	medium-sized	TRBJ1-4	.	CASNQVGGWDSATNEKLFF	TGTGCCAGTAATCAGGTGGGGGGCTGGGACTCTGCAACTAATGAAAAACTGTTTTTT
TRBV5-8	.	TRBJ2-3	.	CASSTGRGGATDTQYF	TGTGCCAGCAGCACCGGACGAGGGGGAGCCACAGATACGCAGTATTTT
TRBV19	.	TRBJ2-5	TRBD1	CASTPGQGWETQYF	TGTGCCAGTACCCCGGGACAGGGGTGGGAGACCCAGTACTTC